These 7 T cell receptor beta chains originate from one sample sequenced in a study of OX40 agonist ivuxolimab in advanced cancers. Libraries were prepared by immunoSEQ multiplex PCR; TCRdb keeps only in-frame clonotypes and omits some of them. The table lists just under 35,000 clones, 92% of them singletons. The specimen comprised CD4+ or CD8+ T cells sorted from blood, sampled in a trial of the OX40 agonist ivuxolimab. The receptor source for this set is an adult with an advanced solid tumor such as melanoma, head and neck, liver or kidney cancer.

The chain carries TRBV19 and TRBJ2-5; 11 bases agree with TRBD2. In germline, CDR1 is LNHDA, CDR2 SQIVND (reference sequence). The V gene end was trimmed by 0 bases and the J gene end by 1 base; junction bases not matched to a gene: 10. CDR3 length equals 19 residues. In DNA form, the CDR3 reads TGTGCCAGTAGTATAGAGAAAGGAAAGACTAGCGGGATCCAAGAGACCCAGTACTTC. This encodes CASSIEKGKTSGIQETQYF.

The chain is built from TRBV19 and TRBJ1-2; TRBD1 matches 8 bases. Germline CDR1 and CDR2: LNHDA and SQIVND (reference sequence). Trimming took 5 bases from V and 2 from J; bases not matched to a gene: 19. This CDR3 has 19 residues. CDR3 sequence reads: CASSVGYGQGEPPNYGYTF. DNA of the CDR3: TGTGCCAGTAGTGTTGGTTACGGACAGGGCGAGCCTCCCAACTATGGCTACACCTTC.

This chain uses TRBV14 with TRBJ2-7; 10 nucleotides agree with TRBD1. CDR3 length equals 15 residues. From germline, CDR1 is SGHDN and CDR2 FVKESK. The trim removed 4 bases at V and 6 bases at J, leaving 9 bases unmatched. The CDR3 DNA is TGTGCCAGCAGCCTTGGACAGGGGGGTTCTCGCGAGCAGTACTTC. Encoded protein: CASSLGQGGSREQYF.

V and J are TRBV4-1 and TRBJ2-2; TRBD2 agrees at 11 bases. Germline V gene data show CDR1 as MGHRA and CDR2 as YSYEKL. The length of the CDR3 is 20 residues. Unmatched junction bases numbered 14, after V lost 4 bases and J lost 1 base. This CDR3 reads CASSPLSSGRYPKNTGELFF. For the CDR3, the DNA is TGCGCCAGCAGCCCCCTCTCTAGCGGGAGGTACCCCAAGAACACCGGGGAGCTGTTTTTT.

This clone was detected once. V gene TRBV7-9 combines with J gene TRBJ1-2, with a tentative D call TRBD1 (5 bases). The length of the CDR3 is 15 residues. Trimming took 2 bases from V and 0 from J, leaving 10 bases between them. Germline CDR1 reads SEHNR; CDR2 reads FQNEAQ (reference sequence). CDR3 sequence reads: CASSLLQGTNYGYTF. In nucleotides, the CDR3 is TGTGCCAGCAGCTTACTTCAGGGTACTAACTATGGCTACACCTTC.

The rearrangement uses TRBV28 and TRBJ1-5; possibly TRBD1 for D (6 bases). V shed 5 bases and J shed 7 bases, with 21 bases lying between them. From germline, CDR1 is MDHEN and CDR2 SYDVKM. The length of the CDR3 is 16 residues. Here the CDR3 reads CASSPPAGDIGQPQHF. DNA for the CDR3: TGTGCCAGCAGTCCCCCCGCAGGGGATATCGGACAGCCCCAGCATTTT.

This clone was seen just once. The chain uses TRBV28 and TRBJ2-1; D is possibly TRBD1 (5 bases). CDR3 size: 15 residues. Between the trimmed V and J ends, which lost 5 bases and 1 base, there was a span of 12 bases. Germline V gene lookup returns CDR1 MDHEN and CDR2 SYDVKM. CDR3 nucleotide sequence: TGTGCCAGCAGTGGCCAGGGTTGGTCCTACAATGAGCAGTTCTTC. This encodes CASSGQGWSYNEQFF.